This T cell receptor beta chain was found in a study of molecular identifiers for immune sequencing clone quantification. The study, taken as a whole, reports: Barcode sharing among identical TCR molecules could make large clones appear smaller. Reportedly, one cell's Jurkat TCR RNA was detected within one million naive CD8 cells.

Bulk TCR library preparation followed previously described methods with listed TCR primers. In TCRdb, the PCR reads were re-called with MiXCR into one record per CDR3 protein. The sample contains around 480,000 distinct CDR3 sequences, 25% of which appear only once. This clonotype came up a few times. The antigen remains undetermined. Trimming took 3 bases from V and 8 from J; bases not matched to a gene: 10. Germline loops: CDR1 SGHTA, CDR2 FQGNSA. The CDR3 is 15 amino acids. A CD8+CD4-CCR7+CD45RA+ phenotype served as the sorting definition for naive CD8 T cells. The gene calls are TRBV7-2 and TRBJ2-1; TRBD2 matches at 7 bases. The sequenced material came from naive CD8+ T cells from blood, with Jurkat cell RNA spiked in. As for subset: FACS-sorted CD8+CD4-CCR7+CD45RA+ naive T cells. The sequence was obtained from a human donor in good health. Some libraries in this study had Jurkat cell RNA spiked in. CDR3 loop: CASSLGVAGIYEQFF. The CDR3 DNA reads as TGTGCCAGCAGCTTGGGGGTAGCGGGTATCTATGAGCAGTTCTTC.